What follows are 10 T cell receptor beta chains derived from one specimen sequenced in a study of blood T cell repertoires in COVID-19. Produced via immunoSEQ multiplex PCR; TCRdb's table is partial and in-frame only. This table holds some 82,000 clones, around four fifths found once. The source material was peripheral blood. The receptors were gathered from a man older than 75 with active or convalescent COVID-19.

CDR3 protein: CSVGGDGSSGNTIYF. CDR3 nucleotide sequence: TGCAGCGTTGGGGGGGACGGGAGCTCTGGAAACACCATATATTTT. The genes are TRBV29-1 and TRBJ1-3, with a tentative D call TRBD1 (5 bases). The CDR3 spans 15 residues. The germline V gene encodes CDR1 SQVTM and CDR2 ANQGSEA. V was shortened by 4 bases and J by 0 bases, with 13 bases between the two germline ends.

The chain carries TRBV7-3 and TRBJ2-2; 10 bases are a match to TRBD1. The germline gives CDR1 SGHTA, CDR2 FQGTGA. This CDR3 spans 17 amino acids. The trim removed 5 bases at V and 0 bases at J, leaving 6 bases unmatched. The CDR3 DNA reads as TGTGCCAGCAGCATGACAGGGGGCGCCACGAACACCGGGGAGCTGTTTTTT. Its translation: CASSMTGGATNTGELFF.

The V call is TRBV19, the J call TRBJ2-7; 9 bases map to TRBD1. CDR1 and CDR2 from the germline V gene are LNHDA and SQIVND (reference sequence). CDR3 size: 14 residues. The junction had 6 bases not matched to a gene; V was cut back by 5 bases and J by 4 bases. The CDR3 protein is CASSAGQGSYEQYF. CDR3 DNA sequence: TGTGCCAGTAGTGCGGGACAGGGCAGTTACGAGCAGTACTTC.

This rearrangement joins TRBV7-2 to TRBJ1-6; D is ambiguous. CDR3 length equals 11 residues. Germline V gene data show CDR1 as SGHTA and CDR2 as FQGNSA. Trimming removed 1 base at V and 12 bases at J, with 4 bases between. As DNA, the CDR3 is TGTGCCAGCAGCTTAGGCGAACCCCTCCACTTT. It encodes CASSLGEPLHF.

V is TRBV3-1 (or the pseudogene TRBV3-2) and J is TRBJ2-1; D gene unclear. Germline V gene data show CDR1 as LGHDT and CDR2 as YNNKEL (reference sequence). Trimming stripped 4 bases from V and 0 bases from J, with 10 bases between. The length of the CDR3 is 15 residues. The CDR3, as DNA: TGTGCCAGCAGCCCCGACTTGAGCTCCTACAATGAGCAGTTCTTC. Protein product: CASSPDLSSYNEQFF.

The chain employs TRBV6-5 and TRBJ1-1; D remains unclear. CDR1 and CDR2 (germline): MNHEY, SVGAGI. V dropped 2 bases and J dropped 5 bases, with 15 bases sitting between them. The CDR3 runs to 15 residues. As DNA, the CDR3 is TGTGCCAGCAGTTACGTTGCGGGGAGGGAGACTGAAGCTTTCTTT. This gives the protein CASSYVAGRETEAFF.

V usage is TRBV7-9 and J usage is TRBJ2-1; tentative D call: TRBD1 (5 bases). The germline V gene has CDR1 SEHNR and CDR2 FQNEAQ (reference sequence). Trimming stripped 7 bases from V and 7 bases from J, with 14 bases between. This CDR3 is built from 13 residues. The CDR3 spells CASILLGLNEQFF. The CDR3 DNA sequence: TGTGCCAGCATCCTGCTGGGGCTAAATGAGCAGTTCTTC.

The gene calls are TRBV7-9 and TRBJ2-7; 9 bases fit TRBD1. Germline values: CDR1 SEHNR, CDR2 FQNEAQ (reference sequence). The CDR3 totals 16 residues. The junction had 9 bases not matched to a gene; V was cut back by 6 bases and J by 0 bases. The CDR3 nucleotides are TGTGCCAGCAGTCCCACTGGACAGGGGAGCTCCTACGAGCAGTACTTC. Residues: CASSPTGQGSSYEQYF. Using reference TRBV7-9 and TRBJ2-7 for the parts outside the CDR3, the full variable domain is DTGVSQNPRHKITKRGQNVTFRCDPISEHNRLYWYRQTLGQGPEFLTYFQNEAQLEKSRLLSDRFSAERPKGSFSTLEIQRTEQGDSAMYLCASSPTGQGSSYEQYFGPGTRLTVT.

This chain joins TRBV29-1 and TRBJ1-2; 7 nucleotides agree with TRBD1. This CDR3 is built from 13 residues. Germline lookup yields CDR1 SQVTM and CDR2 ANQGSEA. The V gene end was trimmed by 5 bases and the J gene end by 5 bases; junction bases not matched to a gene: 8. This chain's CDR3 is CSVRTGLYYGYTF. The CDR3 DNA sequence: TGCAGCGTTCGGACAGGTTTATATTATGGCTACACCTTC.

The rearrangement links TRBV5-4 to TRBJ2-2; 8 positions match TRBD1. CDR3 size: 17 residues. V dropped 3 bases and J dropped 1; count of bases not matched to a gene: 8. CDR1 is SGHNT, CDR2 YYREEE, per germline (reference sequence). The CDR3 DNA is TGTGCCAGCAGCTGGACAGGGCGTACCTTGAACACCGGGGAGCTGTTTTTT. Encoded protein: CASSWTGRTLNTGELFF. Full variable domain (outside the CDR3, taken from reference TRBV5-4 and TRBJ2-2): ETGVTQSPTHLIKTRGQQVTLRCSSQSGHNTVSWYQQALGQGPQFIFQYYREEENGRGNFPPRFSGLQFPNYSSELNVNALELDDSALYLCASSWTGRTLNTGELFFGEGSRLTVL.